The 9 T cell receptor beta chains reported below all come from one sample, sequenced in a study of human T cells and chemical hapten exposure (dated by TCRdb to 2020 to 2022). Library preparation employed RACE. The instrument was a NextSeq 500. TCRdb reworked the public reads: Q25 trimming with fastp, MiXCR clone assembly, productive beta chains retained. Each entry is one CDR3 protein sequence, shown with its most common DNA and genes. The sample yields around 260,000 distinct CDR3 sequences; 8.6% were counted once. The ten biggest clones cover about 2.5% of the sample. Sample time point, as interpreted from the label and publication: pre-sensitization, week 0. What the treatment or condition label conveys for this sample: therapeutic diphenylcyclopropenone sensitization with weekly scalp DPC. The material was whole blood, obtained in connection with sensitization to the hapten diphenylcyclopropenone (DPC). These receptors all come from a woman between 40 and 55 years old with alopecia areata. Some clones in this sample may be carry-over from other donors' samples.

The genes are TRBV27 and TRBJ1-6; possible D gene TRBD1, 6 bases. The CDR3 covers 14 residues. Trimming left V 7 bases short and J 7 bases short, with 14 bases between. Germline V gene lookup returns CDR1 MNHEY and CDR2 SMNVEV (reference sequence). CDR3 sequence (DNA): TGTGCCAGCACAGGCCTTAGGGGGAATTCACCCCTCCACTTT. It specifies CASTGLRGNSPLHF.

The V gene is TRBV24-1, the J gene TRBJ2-5; possible D gene TRBD1, 6 bases. The CDR3 spans 14 residues. V gave up 5 bases and J gave up 0 bases, with 9 bases separating them. Germline CDR1 KGHDR, CDR2 SFDVKD. The CDR3 DNA follows: TGTGCCACCAGTGCAAGGACAGACCAAGAGACCCAGTACTTC. Its translation: CATSARTDQETQYF.

V is TRBV15 and J is TRBJ1-3, with D tentatively TRBD1 (5 bases). There are 18 residues in the CDR3. Looked up from germline, CDR1 is LNHNV and CDR2 is YYDKDF (reference sequence). Trimming took off 1 base at V and 2 bases at J, with 18 bases between the two ends. In DNA form, the CDR3 reads TGTGCCACCAGCAGAGCCCCGGGTTGGGGCCGAACTGGAAACACCATATATTTT. This encodes CATSRAPGWGRTGNTIYF.

The table lists this clonotype with many counts. V is TRBV20-1 and J is TRBJ2-3, with D possibly being TRBD2 (6 bases). Germline CDR1 DFQATT, CDR2 SNEGSKA (reference sequence). CDR3 length equals 12 residues. V was trimmed by 3 bases and J by 6 bases, leaving 10 bases between them. The CDR3 loop reads CSASGSLDTQYF. The CDR3 coding sequence is TGCAGTGCTAGCGGGAGTTTGGATACGCAGTATTTT.

This clonotype was counted at least ten times. The chain has TRBV7-9 and TRBJ2-3; TRBD2 matches 7 bases. There are 13 residues in the CDR3. Losses at the gene ends were 5 bases for V and 7 bases for J; bases not matched to a gene: 6. CDR1 is SEHNR, CDR2 FQNEAQ, per germline (reference sequence). Written as DNA, the CDR3 is TGTGCCAGCAGCGGGGAGGGCGCAAATACGCAGTATTTT. Residues: CASSGEGANTQYF.

The V and J genes are TRBV6-1 and TRBJ2-1; D might be TRBD2 (6 bases). This CDR3 has 14 residues. Trimming took off 8 bases at V and 7 bases at J, with 18 bases between the two ends. The V gene's germline CDR1 is MNHNS and CDR2 SASEGT. The CDR3 DNA sequence: TGTGCCAGCTTGGGGACCGGGAGCGAGAATGAGCAGTTCTTC. Its translation is CASLGTGSENEQFF.

In its sample, this clonotype was seen a few times. The J gene is TRBJ2-2, the V gene TRBV19; D unresolved. Looked up from germline, CDR1 is LNHDA and CDR2 is SQIVND (reference sequence). Trimming removed 3 bases from V and 3 bases from J, with 11 bases in between. The CDR3 has 15 residues. This chain's CDR3 is CASSIAPRYTGELFF. The CDR3 coding sequence is TGTGCCAGTAGTATTGCCCCTCGCTACACCGGGGAGCTGTTTTTT.

The chain employs TRBV5-6 and TRBJ1-5, with 7 bases identical to TRBD1. Germline V gene lookup returns CDR1 SGHDT and CDR2 YYEEEE. The CDR3 is 14 amino acids. With 4 bases clipped from V and 4 bases from J, the junction kept 5 bases outside the gene matches. CDR3 DNA: TGTGCCAGCAGCGACGGGACAGTTAATCAGCCCCAGCATTTT. Translation gives CASSDGTVNQPQHF.

This clonotype was recorded a few times. The rearrangement links TRBV20-1 to TRBJ2-7; 8 positions match TRBD2. The CDR3 covers 14 residues. CDR1 and CDR2 from the germline V gene are DFQATT and SNEGSKA (reference sequence). The junction had 2 bases not matched to a gene; V was cut back by 1 base and J by 0 bases. CDR3 nucleotides: TGCAGTGCTAGAGTCGGGAGGGCCTCCTACGAGCAGTACTTC. Protein: CSARVGRASYEQYF.